This T cell receptor beta chain was obtained from a study of technical replicates of blood from several donors. This CDR3 is 15 amino acids long. Germline V CDR1 and CDR2: SGHAT, FQNNGV. J gave up 3 bases and V 4 bases, and 6 bases lay outside the gene matches. Libraries were prepared by immunoSEQ multiplex PCR; TCRdb keeps only in-frame clonotypes and omits some of them. The sample consists of roughly 90,000 clones, 90% to 95% of them appearing once. Specimen: T cells isolated from PBMCs. This TCR was sampled from a human donor in good health. This sequence joins TRBV11-2 and TRBJ1-5, with 7 bases matching TRBD1. CDR3 DNA sequence: TGTGCCAGCAGCTCTAACAGGGGAAACAATCAGCCCCAGCATTTT. Protein sequence: CASSSNRGNNQPQHF.